This T cell receptor beta chain was documented in a study of control samples from healthy donors and cancer patients. The ends were cut back, 5 bases at V and 0 bases at J, with 14 bases in the middle. Looked up from germline, CDR1 is SGHTA and CDR2 is FQGNSA. CDR3 length: 16 residues. The method was immunoSEQ multiplex PCR; TCRdb's version includes in-frame clones alone and lacks a portion of them. The data show roughly 100,000 clones, with around 92% seen just once and 2% to 3% held by the top ten. This sequence was found in a woman in her late teens or twenties in good health. V and J are TRBV7-2 and TRBJ2-1; possible D gene TRBD2, 5 bases. The sequenced sample was blood. As DNA, the CDR3 is TGTGCCAGCAGCGTTATGTCGGGGAGCTCCTACAATGAGCAGTTCTTC. Its translation: CASSVMSGSSYNEQFF.